The 8 T cell receptor beta chains below all came from one sample that was sequenced in a study of T-cell reconstitution after alpha-beta-depleted transplantation in children. Unique molecular identifiers featured in how the TCRbeta library was prepared. TCRdb reanalysed the PCR reads using MiXCR and keeps one entry per CDR3 protein. The data show roughly 220,000 distinct CDR3 sequences, 9% to 10% seen once. The sequencing here drew on PBMCs from the stem cell graft donor, taken from the stem cell graft. These receptors were collected from a human donor who donated a stem cell graft to a child with SCID.

The sample holds many counts of this clonotype. The CDR3 DNA reads as TGTGCCAGCAGTGAATGGCAGGGGAACGATGGCTACACCTTC. Translated: CASSEWQGNDGYTF. This rearrangement joins TRBV2 to TRBJ1-2; tentative D call: TRBD1 (6 bases). Per germline, CDR1 SNHLY and CDR2 FYNNEI. The CDR3 is 14 amino acids. Trimming took off 2 bases at V and 6 bases at J, with 13 bases between the two ends.

This clonotype was observed at least ten times. The chain combines TRBV24-1 with TRBJ1-5; the D gene is possibly TRBD1 (5 bases). Germline values: CDR1 KGHDR, CDR2 SFDVKD. The CDR3 length is 18 residues. Trimming took off 9 bases at V and 2 bases at J, with 25 bases between the two ends. CDR3 bases: TGTGCCACCCCAGTACGGGACGGGGGGACCCGAGGCAATCAGCCCCAGCATTTT. It is translated as CATPVRDGGTRGNQPQHF.

This clonotype was seen a few times. J is TRBJ1-1 and V is TRBV20-1; D is possibly TRBD1 (5 bases). The CDR3 is made up of 14 amino acids. The germline gives CDR1 DFQATT, CDR2 SNEGSKA (reference sequence). Trimming pared 1 base from V and 9 bases from J, leaving 18 bases between. The CDR3 loop reads CSARVSGEQDKAFF. CDR3 nucleotides: TGCAGTGCTAGAGTTTCCGGCGAACAGGATAAAGCTTTCTTT.

This clonotype was recorded many times. V usage is TRBV20-1 and J usage is TRBJ1-2; D might be TRBD1 (6 bases). V gave up 1 base and J gave up 8 bases, with 23 bases separating them. The CDR3 extends over 16 amino acids. Germline CDR1 DFQATT, CDR2 SNEGSKA (reference sequence). The CDR3: CSARVPYRDTGRGYTF. The CDR3, as DNA: TGCAGTGCTAGAGTCCCGTACCGGGACACGGGCAGGGGCTACACCTTC.

The rearrangement links TRBV7-3 to TRBJ1-6; D might be TRBD1 (5 bases). The CDR3 spans 14 residues. V lost 6 bases and J 7 bases, leaving 13 bases between the germline ends. The germline gives CDR1 SGHTA, CDR2 FQGTGA. The DNA of the CDR3 is TGTGCCAGCAGAGGATCAGGGCAGAATTCACCCCTCCACTTT. As protein: CASRGSGQNSPLHF.

The V call is TRBV2, the J call TRBJ1-6, with a tentative D call TRBD1 (5 bases). From germline, CDR1 is SNHLY and CDR2 FYNNEI. The V and J ends lost 4 bases and 4 bases respectively, with 23 bases between them. The CDR3 sequence is 19 residues long. The CDR3 DNA sequence: TGTGCCAGCAGTGCGGCCGGGCAGGGAACCCCACTATATAATTCACCCCTCCACTTT. This encodes CASSAAGQGTPLYNSPLHF. Full variable domain (missing parts from reference TRBV2 and TRBJ1-6): EPEVTQTPSHQVTQMGQEVILRCVPISNHLYFYWYRQILGQKVEFLVSFYNNEISEKSEIFDDQFSVERPDGSNFTLKIRSTKLEDSAMYFCASSAAGQGTPLYNSPLHFGNGTRLTVT.

This clonotype occurred a few times. Being one base from a much bigger clone, this may be a read error. V and J are TRBV20-1 and TRBJ1-2, with 10 bases fitting TRBD1. The CDR3 contains 12 residues. CDR1 is DFQATT and CDR2 is SNEGSKA in the germline V gene (reference sequence). CDR3 nucleotide sequence: TGCAGTGCTGAGGACAGGGGGTATGGCGACACCTTC. It specifies CSAEDRGYGDTF.

This clonotype has ten or more counts. The chain has TRBV27 and TRBJ1-2; 7 bases map to TRBD1. The CDR3 contains 15 residues. Germline CDR1 MNHEY, CDR2 SMNVEV (reference sequence). The V gene end was trimmed by 6 bases and the J gene end by 4 bases; junction bases not matched to a gene: 11. The CDR3 DNA reads TGTGCCAGCAGCGCCCTGGGACAGAACTTCTATGGCTACACCTTC. Translation gives CASSALGQNFYGYTF.